Below, 7 T cell receptor beta chains from the same sample are listed, as sequenced in a study of shared clonotypes between healthy human individuals. Profiled with immunoSEQ multiplex PCR; TCRdb holds only in-frame clones, not every one. The table has fewer than 3 million clones, around 90% seen once. Input material: naive CD4+ T cells from PBMCs. Stated subset: CD45RA+ positively selected. The receptors originated from a man between 18 and 29 years old in good health. Some clones in this sample may be carry-over from other donors' samples.

The CDR3 bases are TGTGCCAGCAGTGTGGGGCGCGACAGGGGGTATGCCAACGTCCTGACTTTC. Encoded protein: CASSVGRDRGYANVLTF. V usage is TRBV2 and J usage is TRBJ2-6, with 9 nucleotides matching TRBD1. The CDR3 runs 17 residues. In germline, CDR1 is SNHLY, CDR2 FYNNEI. V shed 4 bases, J shed 7 bases, and the junction held 11 bases outside the gene matches.

The chain uses TRBV7-2 and TRBJ2-1; 7 bases align to TRBD1. The CDR3 extends over 16 amino acids. CDR1 is SGHTA, CDR2 FQGNSA, per germline. The junction had 7 bases not matched to a gene; V was cut back by 4 bases and J by 1 base. CDR3 in DNA: TGTGCCAGCAGCTCCCCCCCGGGACAGTCCTACAATGAGCAGTTCTTC. This sequence encodes CASSSPPGQSYNEQFF.

This rearrangement joins TRBV7-6 to TRBJ2-3; the match to TRBD2 covers 9 bases. Germline lookup yields CDR1 SGHVS and CDR2 FNYEAQ. This CDR3 is 16 amino acids long. V trimming: 2 bases; J trimming: 4 bases; junction bases outside the gene matches: 7. The CDR3 reads CASSLLAGRGADTQYF. The CDR3 DNA reads TGTGCCAGCAGCTTACTAGCGGGGCGGGGGGCAGATACGCAGTATTTT.

The chain joins TRBV4-1 to TRBJ2-1; the D gene could be TRBD1 or TRBD2 (6 bases each). The germline V gene has CDR1 MGHRA and CDR2 YSYEKL. Trimming shortened V by 0 bases and J by 8 bases, and 11 bases separated the two germline ends. The CDR3 consists of 14 residues. CDR3 coding DNA: TGCGCCAGCAGCCAAGATTACCGGGGGCATGAGCAGTTCTTC. This gives the protein CASSQDYRGHEQFF.

The chain couples TRBV10-3 to TRBJ2-2; D is unclear. Trimming cost V 0 bases and J 4 bases, with 9 bases left between them. CDR1 is ENHRY, CDR2 SYGVKD, per germline. The CDR3 has 15 residues. In DNA form, the CDR3 reads TGTGCCATCAGTGAGTCGATCTGGGGCACCGGGGAGCTGTTTTTT. Translation: CAISESIWGTGELFF.

The chain links TRBV18 to TRBJ2-2; TRBD2 aligns across 7 bases. CDR1 is KGHSH, CDR2 LQKENI, per germline. The V segment lost 5 bases and the J segment 5 bases; nucleotides outside the gene matches: 8. This CDR3 has 15 amino acids. The chain's CDR3 is CASSVLAGETGELFF. The CDR3 coding sequence is TGTGCCAGCTCAGTGTTGGCGGGAGAGACCGGGGAGCTGTTTTTT.

This clone was seen a few times. The chain links TRBV29-1 to TRBJ1-1; no clear D. The germline gives CDR1 SQVTM, CDR2 ANQGSEA. The CDR3 is 14 residues long. Trimming removed 4 bases at V and 1 base at J, with 13 bases between. CDR3 residues: CSVGLLKKNTEAFF. Here the CDR3 DNA reads TGCAGCGTTGGGTTGCTCAAGAAGAACACTGAAGCTTTCTTT.